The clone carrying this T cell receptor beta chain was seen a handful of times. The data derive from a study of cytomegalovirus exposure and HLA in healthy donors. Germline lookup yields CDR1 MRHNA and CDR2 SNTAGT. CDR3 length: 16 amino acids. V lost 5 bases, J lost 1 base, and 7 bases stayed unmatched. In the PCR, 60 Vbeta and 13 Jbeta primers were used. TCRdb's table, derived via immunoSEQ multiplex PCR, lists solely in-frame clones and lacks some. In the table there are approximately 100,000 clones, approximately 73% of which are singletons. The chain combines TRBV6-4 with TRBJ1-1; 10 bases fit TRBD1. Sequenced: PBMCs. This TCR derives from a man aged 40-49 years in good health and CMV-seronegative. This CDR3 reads CASSYLRTGGNTEAFF. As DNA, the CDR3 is TGTGCCAGCAGTTACCTTCGGACAGGGGGGAACACTGAAGCTTTCTTT.